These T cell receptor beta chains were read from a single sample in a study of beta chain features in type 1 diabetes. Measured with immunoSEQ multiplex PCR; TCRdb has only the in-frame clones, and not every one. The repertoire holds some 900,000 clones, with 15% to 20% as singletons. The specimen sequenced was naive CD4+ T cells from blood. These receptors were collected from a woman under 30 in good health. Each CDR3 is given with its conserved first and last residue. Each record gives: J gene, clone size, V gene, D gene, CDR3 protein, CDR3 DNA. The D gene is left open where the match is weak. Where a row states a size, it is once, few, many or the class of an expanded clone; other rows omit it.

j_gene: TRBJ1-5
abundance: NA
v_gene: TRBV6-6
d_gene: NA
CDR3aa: CASRSLGVSNQPQHF
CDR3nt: TGTGCCAGCAGAAGTCTCGGGGTTAGCAATCAGCCCCAGCATTTT

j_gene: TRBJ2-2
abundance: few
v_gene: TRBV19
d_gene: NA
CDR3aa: CASSIYRQRLHGTNTGELFF
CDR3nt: TGTGCCAGTAGTATATACCGCCAGAGGTTGCACGGTACGAACACCGGGGAGCTGTTTTTT

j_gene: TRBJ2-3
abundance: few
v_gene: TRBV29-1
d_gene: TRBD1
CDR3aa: CSVSPGQGPDTQYF
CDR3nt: TGCAGCGTCAGCCCGGGACAGGGCCCAGATACGCAGTATTTT

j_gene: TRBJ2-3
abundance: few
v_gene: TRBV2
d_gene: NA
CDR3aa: CASGGVSTDTQYF
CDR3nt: TGTGCCAGCGGCGGGGTTAGCACAGATACGCAGTATTTT

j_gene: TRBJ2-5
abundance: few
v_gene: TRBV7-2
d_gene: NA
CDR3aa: CASSLVGRDGTQYF
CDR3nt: TGTGCCAGCAGCTTAGTAGGGCGGGATGGGACCCAGTACTTC

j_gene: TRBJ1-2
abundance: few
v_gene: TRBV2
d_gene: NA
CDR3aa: CASSARREGTF
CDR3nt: TGTGCCAGCAGCGCCCGGCGAGAGGGGACCTTC

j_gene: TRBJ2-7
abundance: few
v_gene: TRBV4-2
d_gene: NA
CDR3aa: CASSPGTVSYEQYF
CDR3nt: TGTGCCAGCAGCCCGGGGACTGTTTCCTACGAGCAGTACTTC

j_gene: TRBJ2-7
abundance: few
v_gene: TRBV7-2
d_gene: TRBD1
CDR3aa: CASSFSRDSYEQYF
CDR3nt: TGTGCCAGCAGCTTCTCACGGGACAGCTACGAGCAGTACTTC

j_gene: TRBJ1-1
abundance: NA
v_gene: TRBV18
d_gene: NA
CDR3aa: CASSPVPSKGTEAFF
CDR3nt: TGTGCCAGCTCACCTGTACCCTCGAAGGGCACTGAAGCTTTCTTT

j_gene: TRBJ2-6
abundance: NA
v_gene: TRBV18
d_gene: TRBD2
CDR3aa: CASSPIAGGPSGANVLTF
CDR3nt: TGTGCCAGCTCACCCATAGCGGGAGGGCCTTCTGGGGCCAACGTCCTGACTTTC

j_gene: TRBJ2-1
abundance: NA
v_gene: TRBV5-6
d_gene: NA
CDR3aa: CASSERQSASRRNEQFF
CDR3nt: TGTGCCAGCAGCGAGCGGCAGTCGGCTAGCCGCCGCAATGAGCAGTTCTTC

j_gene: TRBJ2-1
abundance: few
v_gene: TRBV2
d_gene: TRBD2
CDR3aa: CASRLAGGGYNEQFF
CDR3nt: TGTGCCAGCAGACTAGCGGGCGGAGGGTACAATGAGCAGTTCTTC

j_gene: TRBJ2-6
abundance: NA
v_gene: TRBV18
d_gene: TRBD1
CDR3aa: CASSLRDRDSGANVLTF
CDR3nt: TGTGCCAGCTCCCTACGGGACAGGGACTCTGGGGCCAACGTCCTGACTTTC

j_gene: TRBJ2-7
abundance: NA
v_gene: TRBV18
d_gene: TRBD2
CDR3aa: CASSQAGGGTYEQYF
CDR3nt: TGTGCCAGCTCACAAGCCGGGGGGGGAACCTACGAGCAGTACTTC

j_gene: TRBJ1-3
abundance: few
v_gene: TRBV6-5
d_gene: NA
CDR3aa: CASSYGTDGNTIYF
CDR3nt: TGTGCCAGCAGTTACGGCACAGACGGAAACACCATATATTTT

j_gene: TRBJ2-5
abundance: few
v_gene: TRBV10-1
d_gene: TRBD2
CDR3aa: CASSESLAGAKTQYF
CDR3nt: TGCGCCAGCAGTGAGTCCCTAGCGGGAGCGAAGACCCAGTACTTC

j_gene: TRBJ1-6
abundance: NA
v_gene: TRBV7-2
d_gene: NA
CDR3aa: CASSLSVAPLHF
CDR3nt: TGTGCCAGCAGCTTGTCGGTGGCACCCCTCCACTTT

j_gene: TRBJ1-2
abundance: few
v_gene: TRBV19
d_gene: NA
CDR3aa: CASSIYGRGIDYGYTF
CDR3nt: TGTGCCAGTAGTATTTACGGCAGGGGAATAGACTATGGCTACACCTTC

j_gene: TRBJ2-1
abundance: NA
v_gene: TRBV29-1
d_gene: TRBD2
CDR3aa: CSVEEWTSATYNEQFF
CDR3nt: TGCAGCGTTGAAGAATGGACTAGCGCCACCTACAATGAGCAGTTCTTC

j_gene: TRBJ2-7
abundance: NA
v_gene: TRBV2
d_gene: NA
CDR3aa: CASSDLMSYEQYF
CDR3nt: TGTGCCAGCAGTGATCTGATGTCCTACGAGCAGTACTTC

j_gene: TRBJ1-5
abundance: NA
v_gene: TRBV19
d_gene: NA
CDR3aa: CASSMGLKRRNQPQHF
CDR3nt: TGTGCCAGTAGTATGGGACTCAAAAGGCGCAATCAGCCCCAGCATTTT

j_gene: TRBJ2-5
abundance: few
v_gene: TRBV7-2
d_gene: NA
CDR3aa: CASTQSGPQETQYF
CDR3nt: TGTGCCAGCACCCAAAGCGGACCGCAAGAGACCCAGTACTTC

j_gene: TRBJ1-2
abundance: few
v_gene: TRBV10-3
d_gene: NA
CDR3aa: CATSMGNAYGYTF
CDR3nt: TGTGCCACCAGTATGGGGAACGCATATGGCTACACCTTC

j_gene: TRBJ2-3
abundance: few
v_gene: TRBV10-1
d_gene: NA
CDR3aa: CASSESGDTQYF
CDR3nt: TGCGCCAGCAGTGAGTCAGGGGATACGCAGTATTTT

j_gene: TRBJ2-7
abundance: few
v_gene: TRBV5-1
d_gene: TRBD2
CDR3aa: CASSISGTSDYEQYF
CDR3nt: TGCGCCAGCAGCATCTCCGGGACTAGCGACTACGAGCAGTACTTC

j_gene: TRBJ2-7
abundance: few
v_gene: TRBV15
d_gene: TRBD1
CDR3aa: CATSRGRKPGQGAYEQYF
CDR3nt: TGTGCCACCAGCAGAGGTCGAAAACCGGGACAGGGGGCTTACGAGCAGTACTTC

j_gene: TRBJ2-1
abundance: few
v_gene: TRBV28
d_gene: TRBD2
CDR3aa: CASSLLGLAGGHEQFF
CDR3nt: TGTGCCAGCAGTTTATTGGGACTAGCGGGAGGGCATGAGCAGTTCTTC

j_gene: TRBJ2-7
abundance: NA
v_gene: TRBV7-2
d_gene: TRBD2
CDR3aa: CASSPEEASGRYEQYF
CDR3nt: TGTGCCAGCAGCCCCGAAGAGGCTAGCGGGAGGTACGAGCAGTACTTC

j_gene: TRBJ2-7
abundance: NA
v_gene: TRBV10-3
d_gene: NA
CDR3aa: CAISEDRTYEQYF
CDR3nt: TGTGCCATCAGTGAAGACAGGACCTACGAGCAGTACTTC

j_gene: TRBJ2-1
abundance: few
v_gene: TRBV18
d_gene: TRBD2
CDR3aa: CASSPLAGGSNEQFF
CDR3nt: TGTGCCAGCTCACCGTTAGCGGGAGGATCCAATGAGCAGTTCTTC

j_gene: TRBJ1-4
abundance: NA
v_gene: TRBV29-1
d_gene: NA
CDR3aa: CSVRTIGSGEKLFF
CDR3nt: TGCAGCGTTCGGACTATCGGGTCCGGGGAAAAACTGTTTTTT

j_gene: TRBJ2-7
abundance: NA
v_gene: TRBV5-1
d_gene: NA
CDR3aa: CASSLVPDTYEQYF
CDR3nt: TGCGCCAGCAGCTTGGTGCCCGATACCTACGAGCAGTACTTC

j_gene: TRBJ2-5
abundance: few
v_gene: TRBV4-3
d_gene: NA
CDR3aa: CASSMGGRNTETQYF
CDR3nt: TGCGCCAGCAGTATGGGGGGGCGGAACACAGAGACCCAGTACTTC

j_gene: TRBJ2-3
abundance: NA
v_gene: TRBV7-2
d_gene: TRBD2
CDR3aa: CASSAGLAGAADTQYF
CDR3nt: TGTGCCAGCAGCGCGGGTCTAGCGGGAGCCGCAGATACGCAGTATTTT